A selection of T cell receptor beta chains follows, all from one sample in a study of PD-1 blockade in mismatch repair-deficient tumors. TCRdb keeps only in-frame clones here, not all; method: immunoSEQ multiplex PCR. The sample holds around 120,000 clones, 88% seen once. The sample in question was peripheral blood, obtained just under 74 weeks after starting pembrolizumab. Source of these receptors: an adult with mismatch repair-deficient cancer. Both conserved end residues are part of each CDR3. D genes are given only for firm matches. Size is stated for part of the rows, as once, few or many counts, or as a class when the clone is expanded.

>TRBV5-5|.|TRBD2|TRBJ2-1
CASSRTGTSGRSEQFF
TGTGCCAGCAGCCGGACCGGGACTAGCGGGAGAAGTGAGCAGTTCTTC
>TRBV28|.|.|TRBJ1-5
CASSSIGTPYSNQPQHF
TGTGCCAGCAGTAGTATCGGGACACCCTATAGCAATCAGCCCCAGCATTTT
>TRBV11-3|.|.|TRBJ2-2
CASSLDFRMNTGELFF
TGTGCCAGCAGCTTAGATTTCAGGATGAACACCGGGGAGCTGTTTTTT
>TRBV30|once|.|TRBJ2-5
CAWRDFHRQEETQYF
TGTGCCTGGAGGGACTTTCATCGACAGGAAGAGACCCAGTACTTC
>TRBV5-1|.|TRBD2|TRBJ2-1
CASSLRLAGAFEQFF
TGCGCCAGCAGCCTCCGACTAGCGGGAGCGTTTGAGCAGTTCTTC
>TRBV11-3|.|.|TRBJ2-7
CASSPHGGGAYEQYF
TGTGCCAGCAGCCCTCACGGAGGCGGAGCCTACGAGCAGTACTTC
>TRBV2|.|.|TRBJ1-1
CASSEEWDGHFKVNMNTEAFF
TGTGCCAGCAGTGAAGAGTGGGACGGGCATTTTAAGGTCAACATGAACACTGAAGCTTTCTTT
>TRBV27|.|.|TRBJ2-7
CASSLLAHSGQTYEQYF
TGTGCCAGCAGTTTATTAGCTCACTCCGGACAGACCTACGAGCAGTACTTC
>TRBV5-4|.|.|TRBJ1-1
CASSSTVLNTEAFF
TGTGCCAGCAGCTCCACGGTACTTAACACTGAAGCTTTCTTT
>TRBV28|.|TRBD2|TRBJ2-3
CASSLYPSGRLGDTQYF
TGTGCCAGCAGTTTATACCCTAGCGGGAGACTTGGAGATACGCAGTATTTT
>TRBV27|.|.|TRBJ1-2
CASSSTGLYGYTF
TGTGCCAGCAGTTCTACAGGGCTCTATGGCTACACCTTC
>TRBV4-3|.|.|TRBJ1-5
CASSQDIGRVQPQHF
TGCGCCAGCAGCCAAGACATAGGTAGGGTTCAGCCCCAGCATTTT
>TRBV27|.|TRBD2|TRBJ2-1
CASEPGLAVIVSSYNEQFF
TGTGCCAGCGAGCCGGGACTAGCGGTCATCGTGAGCTCCTACAATGAGCAGTTCTTC
>TRBV7-9|.|TRBD1|TRBJ1-4
CASSTGGTGIMRKLFF
TGTGCCAGCAGCACAGGCGGGACAGGTATAATGAGAAAACTGTTTTTT
>TRBV12-5|.|TRBD1|TRBJ2-3
CASASTGTGVTDTQYF
TGTGCTAGTGCCTCAACCGGGACAGGGGTAACAGATACGCAGTATTTT
>TRBV4-2|.|.|TRBJ1-2
CASSSTGSNYGYTF
TGTGCCAGCAGCTCGACGGGGAGTAACTATGGCTACACCTTC
>TRBV27|.|TRBD2|TRBJ2-1
CASSLLATEGANEQFF
TGTGCCAGCAGCTTACTAGCGACTGAAGGGGCCAATGAGCAGTTCTTC
>TRBV13|.|.|TRBJ2-7
CASSPVGTLPSYEQYF
TGTGCCAGCAGCCCAGTCGGGACTCTTCCTTCCTACGAGCAGTACTTC
>TRBV5-4|.|.|TRBJ2-7
CASSVSYEQYF
TGTGCCAGCAGCGTGAGCTACGAGCAGTACTTC
>TRBV7-9|.|TRBD2|TRBJ2-1
CASSQGLAGAEQFF
TGTGCCAGCAGCCAGGGACTAGCGGGAGCTGAGCAGTTCTTC
>TRBV7-2|.|TRBD2|TRBJ2-5
CASSAGTSGQETQYF
TGTGCCAGCAGCGCCGGGACTAGCGGCCAAGAGACCCAGTACTTC
>TRBV7-9|.|.|TRBJ2-7
CASSHPLNPEQYF
TGTGCCAGCAGCCACCCCTTGAACCCCGAGCAGTACTTC
>TRBV2|.|.|TRBJ2-7
CASRKNSQGYEQYF
TGTGCCAGCAGGAAAAATTCACAGGGCTACGAGCAGTACTTC
>TRBV6-5|.|.|TRBJ2-7
CASSYRDGPYEQYF
TGTGCCAGCAGTTATCGGGACGGACCCTACGAGCAGTACTTC
>TRBV5-1|.|.|TRBJ2-5
CASSLEAQQETQYF
TGCGCCAGCAGCTTGGAGGCCCAGCAAGAGACCCAGTACTTC
>TRBV9|.|.|TRBJ1-1
CASSASGRLTEAFF
TGTGCCAGCAGCGCGAGCGGGAGACTGACTGAAGCTTTCTTT
>TRBV9|.|.|TRBJ2-5
CASKLAVGEQETQYF
TGTGCCAGCAAGTTGGCGGTAGGAGAGCAAGAGACCCAGTACTTC
>TRBV9|once|TRBD1|TRBJ2-1
CASSERGRSSYNEQFF
TGTGCCAGCAGCGAGAGGGGGCGGAGCTCCTACAATGAGCAGTTCTTC
>TRBV10-1|.|.|TRBJ2-3
CASSEKVPGDGTDTQYF
TGCGCCAGCAGTGAAAAGGTACCGGGAGACGGCACAGATACGCAGTATTTT
>TRBV2|.|TRBD1|TRBJ1-5
CASSPQGTYQPQHF
TGTGCCAGCAGTCCACAGGGGACATATCAGCCCCAGCATTTT
>TRBV27|.|.|TRBJ2-6
CASSFQSGANVLTF
TGTGCCAGCAGTTTTCAATCTGGGGCCAACGTCCTGACTTTC
>TRBV30|.|TRBD2|TRBJ2-3
CAWKPSGRAGADTQYF
TGTGCCTGGAAACCTAGCGGGAGGGCGGGTGCAGATACGCAGTATTTT
>TRBV4-2|.|.|TRBJ2-1
CASSQDLREPKNEQFF
TGTGCCAGCAGCCAAGACCTCCGGGAGCCTAAAAATGAGCAGTTCTTC
>TRBV7-8|.|TRBD2|TRBJ2-7
CASSLSPYTGTRKLQQYF
TGTGCCAGCAGCTTAAGTCCATATACCGGGACTAGGAAATTGCAGCAGTACTTC
>TRBV27|.|TRBD2|TRBJ2-7
CASSPVGSGSKYEQYF
TGTGCCAGCAGTCCCGTTGGTAGCGGGAGTAAATACGAGCAGTACTTC
>TRBV7-3|few|.|TRBJ1-2
CASSLRETGGYTF
TGTGCCAGCAGCCTCAGGGAGACGGGGGGCTACACCTTC
>TRBV6-5|.|.|TRBJ2-3
CASSYVRESTDTQYF
TGTGCCAGCAGTTACGTCCGGGAAAGCACAGATACGCAGTATTTT
>TRBV6-5|once|TRBD1|TRBJ2-5
CASSRDSLQETQYF
TGTGCCAGCAGCAGGGACAGCTTACAAGAGACCCAGTACTTC
>TRBV4-2|.|.|TRBJ2-7
CASSQVETGYEQYF
TGTGCCAGCAGCCAAGTAGAGACTGGATACGAGCAGTACTTC
>TRBV4-1|.|TRBD2|TRBJ2-3
CASSQRTSGNWAFGTDTQYF
TGCGCCAGCAGCCAACGGACTAGCGGGAACTGGGCTTTTGGGACAGATACGCAGTATTTT
>TRBV9|.|.|TRBJ2-5
CASSVDAGWGQETQYF
TGTGCCAGCAGCGTAGACGCAGGGTGGGGGCAAGAGACCCAGTACTTC
>TRBV7-2|.|.|TRBJ1-1
CASLKNVNTEAFF
TGTGCCAGCTTGAAGAATGTGAACACTGAAGCTTTCTTT
>TRBV10-2|.|.|TRBJ2-7
CASSVGVLVAWDYEQYF
TGCGCCAGCAGTGTTGGGGTCCTGGTAGCCTGGGACTACGAGCAGTACTTC
>TRBV7-9|medium-sized|.|TRBJ2-7
CASSTAYEQYF
TGTGCCAGCAGCACAGCCTACGAGCAGTACTTC
>TRBV4-3|.|.|TRBJ1-2
CASSQDTGGEDYGYTF
TGCGCCAGCAGCCAAGATACAGGAGGGGAGGACTATGGCTACACCTTC
>TRBV7-6|once|TRBD1|TRBJ2-2
CASSLQGAGGELFF
TGTGCCAGCAGCTTACAGGGGGCAGGCGGGGAGCTGTTTTTT
>TRBV10-1|.|.|TRBJ2-2
CASSGLRTPNTGELFF
TGCGCCAGCAGTGGACTGCGAACCCCGAACACCGGGGAGCTGTTTTTT
>TRBV7-2|.|.|TRBJ2-5
CASSLIMGWAQETQYF
TGTGCCAGCAGCTTGATTATGGGGTGGGCCCAAGAGACCCAGTACTTC
>TRBV4-1|.|.|TRBJ2-7
CASSQGNRYEQYF
TGCGCCAGCAGCCAAGGGAACAGGTACGAGCAGTACTTC
>TRBV4-2|once|TRBD2|TRBJ2-3
CASSQRLAGGTDTQYF
TGTGCCAGCAGCCAACGACTAGCGGGAGGAACAGATACGCAGTATTTT
>TRBV9|.|.|TRBJ2-3
CASSAERYTDTQYF
TGTGCCAGCAGCGCCGAAAGGTACACAGATACGCAGTATTTT
>TRBV21-1|few|.|TRBJ2-7
CAVPPPGPLVDEQYF
TGTGCCGTCCCGCCCCCGGGGCCGCTGGTCGACGAGCAGTACTTC
>TRBV5-6|.|TRBD1|TRBJ1-1
CASSGRGLGDPNTEAFF
TGTGCCAGCAGCGGAAGGGGGCTTGGGGACCCGAACACTGAAGCTTTCTTT
>TRBV2|.|.|TRBJ1-5
CASSLGHIGQPQHF
TGTGCCAGCAGTTTGGGACATATCGGTCAGCCCCAGCATTTT
>TRBV29-1|.|.|TRBJ2-5
CSVEVDTEKVQETQYF
TGCAGCGTTGAAGTGGACACTGAAAAGGTGCAAGAGACCCAGTACTTC
>TRBV7-9|.|TRBD1|TRBJ2-7
CASANAGQGGYEQYF
TGTGCCAGCGCGAACGCGGGACAGGGGGGCTACGAGCAGTACTTC
>TRBV12-2|.|.|TRBJ1-5
CASRLAWELGDQPQHF
TGTGCAAGTCGCCTCGCGTGGGAATTAGGGGATCAGCCCCAGCATTTT
>TRBV9|once|.|TRBJ2-1
CASSVGADNEQFF
TGTGCCAGCAGCGTAGGGGCAGACAATGAGCAGTTCTTC
>TRBV7-6|.|TRBD1|TRBJ1-1
CASSLDRGGISEAFF
TGTGCCAGCAGCTTAGACAGGGGAGGTATCTCTGAAGCTTTCTTT
>TRBV10-3|.|TRBD2|TRBJ2-7
CASSPPSGRATYEQYF
TGTGCCAGCAGTCCCCCTAGCGGGAGGGCCACCTACGAGCAGTACTTC